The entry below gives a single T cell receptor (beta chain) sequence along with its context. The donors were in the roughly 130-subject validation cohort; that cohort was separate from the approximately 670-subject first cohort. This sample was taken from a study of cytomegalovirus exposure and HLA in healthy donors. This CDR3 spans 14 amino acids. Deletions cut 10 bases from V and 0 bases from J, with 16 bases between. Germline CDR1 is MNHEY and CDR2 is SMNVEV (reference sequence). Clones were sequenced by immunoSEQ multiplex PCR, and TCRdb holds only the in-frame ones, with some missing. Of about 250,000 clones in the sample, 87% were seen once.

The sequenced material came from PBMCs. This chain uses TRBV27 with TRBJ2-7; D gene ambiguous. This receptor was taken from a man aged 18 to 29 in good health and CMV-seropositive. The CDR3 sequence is CATSAAISSYEQYF. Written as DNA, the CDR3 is TGTGCCACCTCTGCGGCCATTAGCTCCTACGAGCAGTACTTC.